This TCR beta chain was identified in a study of T-cell memory formation after mild COVID-19. TCRdb called the 5' RACE reads again in MiXCR, with one record for every CDR3 protein. Among hundreds of thousands of distinct CDR3 sequences listed, about a sixth were seen once. Trimming stripped 0 bases from V and 1 base from J, with 15 bases between. Germline V gene sequence: CDR1 SGHDN, CDR2 FVKESK. The CDR3 has 17 residues. The J gene is TRBJ2-5, the V gene TRBV14; D call uncertain. The specimen was PBMCs or a T cell subset sorted from them (not recorded which). This receptor was taken from a man between 18 and 29 years old who had mild COVID-19 (a few samples of this study predate the infection). Cell type and time point are not known. The CDR3: CASSQDRIRAPQETQYF. As DNA, the CDR3 is TGTGCCAGCAGCCAAGATAGGATCCGGGCCCCCCAAGAGACCCAGTACTTC. The full variable domain, in which reference TRBV14 and TRBJ2-5 provide the parts outside the CDR3, is EAGVTQFPSHSVIEKGQTVTLRCDPISGHDNLYWYRRVMGKEIKFLLHFVKESKQDESGMPNNRFLAERTGGTYSTLKVQPAELEDSGVYFCASSQDRIRAPQETQYFGPGTRLLVL.